The sequence of this T cell receptor (beta chain) was determined in a study of shared clonotypes between healthy human individuals (dated by TCRdb to 2020 to 2022). Background for the entire study: Three men and two women, aged 18 to 49 years, made up the cohort. To increase sequencing depth and limit assay-specific biases, TCR repertoire library preparation and sequencing were carried out by different laboratories using diverse techniques. Per donor, leukapheresis produced somewhere between about 0.85 and 10 billion PBMCs. For each donor, CD4 naive and CD4 memory were each given three plates, CD8 naive was given two plates, and CD8 memory was given one plate. Blood TCR repertoires of five healthy adults were deeply sequenced to estimate repertoire size and the extent of clonotype sharing between individuals.

A note on this clone: No antigen is known for it. No base quality information exists; no much larger clone differs at one position.

CDR1 and CDR2, looked up from the germline V gene (reference sequence), are SEHNR and FQNEAQ. From V the trimming removes 5 bases and from J it removes 4 bases, while the gene matches leave 12 bases of the junction unaccounted for. The CDR3, cysteine through phenylalanine, is 17 amino acids long. The entry retains the CDR3 DNA only, 51 bases that are in frame from base 1. The research as a whole found: Pairwise subsampling led to the expectation that sequencing depth would affect the degree of clonotype sharing among donors. Sampling was restricted to blood, and TCR repertoires in tissues likely differ from the TCR repertoires found in blood. Across a few donors, approximately 5% of naive CD4, roughly 3.3% of naive CD8, approximately 2.5% of memory CD4, and under 0.45% of memory CD8 clonotypes were shared. Because the study included only a small number of donors, the genetic and exposure-history diversity represented was limited. Compared with non-shared clonotypes, the clonotypes found in all four sorted-subset donors had higher generation probabilities. Naive subsets generally had larger estimated clonotype richness than memory subsets did. Incomplete sequencing was indicated by rarefaction of sorted-subset datasets, despite the large sequencing depth.

Using the deep immunoSEQ assay, multiplex PCR amplified TCR CDR3 regions from genomic DNA. Extracted genomic DNA from each cell subset was distributed evenly across all wells of several immunoSEQ 96-well plates, and each plate was treated as a replicate. For sorted subsets, about 200 ng genomic DNA, equal to 25,000 to 35,000 T cell genomes, was loaded into each replicate PCR. Purified libraries were measured with a Qubit 3.0 fluorometer, size-checked on a Bioanalyzer 2100, and measured again with the KAPA Library Quantification kit. A separate single-read 150-cycle Illumina NextSeq 550 flow cell was used to sequence each immunoSEQ 96-well plate. The original pipeline was this. Because the immunoSEQ output included only junctional sequences and no quality scores, the filtering could not be the same as the filtering used for full-length reads. Sequences were annotated with PyIR, a Python wrapper for IgBLAST v1.9, and V/J genes and CDR3 were assigned using IMGT germline references. Any read was removed if the V/J assignment was weak (E-value above 1e-6), the CDR3 was missing, or the read contained stop codons, out-of-frame junctions, or ambiguous translated residues. V3J clonotypes were defined as sequences sharing an identical inferred V gene, J gene, and CDR3 amino acid sequence. Percentage overlap between repertoires was computed as shared unique clonotypes divided by the size of the smaller repertoire. Richness of each repertoire was evaluated using RTK rarefaction, the Chao1 estimator, and Recon v2.1 estimates of unobserved clonotypes. For all TCRbeta clonotypes obtained by the gDNA method from a handful of donors, generation probabilities were computed with OLGA. The table was pulled from immuneACCESS by TCRdb, which kept in-frame rearrangements only. Such tables lose some clones; where checked, under half of the loss comes from unresolved V genes, and the rest has no known cause. For V, J and clone size, that table is used; D and trimming come from the DNA. This sample has 1,500,000 or so clones in its table, and about 96% of those were observed once. Clones ranked in the top ten supply over 1% of the sample.

Healthy HIV-negative adults with no recently reported acute infections or vaccinations were included as donors. Every donor was a Caucasian adult residing in Nashville, Tennessee, USA. CD4+ T cells were enriched through magnetic negative selection, after which naive cells were positively selected on CD45RA and the remaining negative fraction served as the memory subset. After blood collection by leukapheresis, PBMCs were isolated using Ficoll-Histopaque density gradient centrifugation and then cryopreserved in the vapor phase of liquid nitrogen. Purity and quantity of every magnetically sorted T cell population were checked by analytical flow cytometry. Each sorted fraction had its genomic DNA isolated and then quantified by UV absorbance on a Nanodrop 2000c.

The receptor was derived from a man aged 25-45 years in good health. This chain joins TRBV7-9 to TRBJ2-7; 12 central bases correspond to TRBD2. Sequencing was done on a sample of naive CD4+ T cells sorted from blood. The sample's cell subset or site, from its label and the paper: CD45RA+ positively selected. At the DNA level, the sequence is TGTGCCAGCAGCCACAAATCTCGACTAGCGGGAGAGTACGAGCAGTACTTC. Translated, this is CASSHKSRLAGEYEQYF.